These 30 T cell receptor beta chains were all obtained from the same sample, sequenced in a study of T cells in Graves' hyperthyroidism and ophthalmopathy. Amplification targeted TCR beta CDR3 regions from RNA transcripts. Initially, a first-round RT-PCR of the TCR CDR3 employed the HTBI primer set. Using its own MiXCR run on the multiplex PCR reads, TCRdb lists one record per CDR3 protein. The sample lists hundreds of thousands of distinct CDR3 sequences; about 15% were seen once. Material for sequencing was blood. These receptors originate from a woman younger than 30 with Graves' hyperthyroidism.

This clonotype was recorded many times. The chain couples TRBV7-9 to TRBJ2-7, with 8 bases matching TRBD2. Germline lookup yields CDR1 SEHNR and CDR2 FQNEAQ (reference sequence). CDR3 size: 13 residues. V gave up 5 bases and J gave up 5 bases; unmatched junction bases: 5. CDR3 nucleotide sequence: TGTGCCAGCAGCCACGGGGGGGGGGACGAGCAGTACTTC. Translated, it gives CASSHGGGDEQYF. Supplemented by reference TRBV7-9 and TRBJ2-7, the full variable domain reads DTGVSQNPRHKITKRGQNVTFRCDPISEHNRLYWYRQTLGQGPEFLTYFQNEAQLEKSRLLSDRFSAERPKGSFSTLEIQRTEQGDSAMYLCASSHGGGDEQYFGPGTRLTVT.

The table lists this clonotype with a few counts. CDR3 protein: CASSLDRTKNEQFF. In DNA, the CDR3 is TGTGCCAGCAGCTTAGACCGGACAAAAAATGAGCAGTTCTTC. The chain combines TRBV11-2 with TRBJ2-1, with D perhaps matching TRBD1 (5 bases). This CDR3 is built from 14 residues. Trimming shortened V by 0 bases and J by 7 bases, and 10 bases separated the two germline ends. From germline, CDR1 is SGHAT and CDR2 FQNNGV.

There are many counts of this clonotype. The chain is built from TRBV7-6 and TRBJ2-7; 15 bases map to TRBD2. Losses at the gene ends were 3 bases for V and 2 bases for J; bases not matched to a gene: 5. CDR1 and CDR2 (germline): SGHVS, FNYEAQ. The CDR3 has 17 amino acids. The CDR3 loop reads CASSLGLAGGVPYEQYF. The DNA of the CDR3 is TGTGCCAGCAGCTTGGGACTAGCGGGAGGTGTACCCTACGAGCAGTACTTC.

This clonotype was seen a few times. The chain employs TRBV20-1 and TRBJ2-6, with D perhaps TRBD1 (5 bases). The length of the CDR3 is 18 residues. V dropped 7 bases and J dropped 2 bases, with 24 bases sitting between them. Germline V CDR1 and CDR2: DFQATT, SNEGSKA (reference sequence). Here the CDR3 DNA reads TGCAGTGTTCTCGGGTCAACCAAAAGGGGCCCTGGGGCCAACGTCCTGACTTTC. Translating gives CSVLGSTKRGPGANVLTF.

V and J are TRBV11-2 and TRBJ2-6; the match to TRBD1 covers 11 bases. This CDR3 has 20 amino acids. The germline V gene has CDR1 SGHAT and CDR2 FQNNGV. V lost 2 bases, J lost 1 base, and 10 bases stayed unmatched. This CDR3 is CASSLIYGQGALSGANVLTF. CDR3 in DNA: TGTGCCAGCAGCTTAATCTATGGACAGGGGGCCTTATCTGGGGCCAACGTCCTGACTTTC.

The J gene is TRBJ2-1, the V gene TRBV29-1; tentative D call: TRBD1 (6 bases). The CDR3 has 12 amino acids. V lost 6 bases and J 4 bases, leaving 10 bases between the germline ends. The germline V gene encodes CDR1 SQVTM and CDR2 ANQGSEA. CDR3 in amino acids: CSVLGGYNEQFF. The CDR3 DNA reads TGCAGCGTCCTAGGGGGTTACAATGAGCAGTTCTTC.

There are a few counts of this clonotype. The rearrangement links TRBV10-2 to TRBJ2-1; the D is unclear. V lost 7 bases, J lost 5 bases, and 12 bases lay in between. The germline gives CDR1 WSHSY, CDR2 SAAADI. The CDR3 consists of 13 residues. For the CDR3, the DNA is TGCGCCAGCATGGCTAGTTGGGACAATGAGCAGTTCTTC. This encodes CASMASWDNEQFF.

This rearrangement joins TRBV20-1 to TRBJ2-7; 9 bases match TRBD2. The V segment lost 6 bases and the J segment 2 bases; nucleotides outside the gene matches: 5. The CDR3 consists of 13 residues. The V gene's germline CDR1 is DFQATT and CDR2 SNEGSKA (reference sequence). CDR3 nucleotide sequence: TGCAGTGCCCCGTCTAGCGGGACCTACGAGCAGTACTTC. This gives the protein CSAPSSGTYEQYF.

The chain recombines TRBV7-3 with TRBJ2-2, with D maybe TRBD2 (6 bases). Germline V gene sequence: CDR1 SGHTA, CDR2 FQGTGA. V lost 2 bases to trimming and J lost 6 bases, with 13 bases between them. The CDR3 spans 15 residues. Here the CDR3 DNA reads TGTGCCAGCAGCTTATACTCCGCTAGCGCCGGGGAGCTGTTTTTT. Translation gives CASSLYSASAGELFF.

This clonotype appeared many times. The V and J genes are TRBV12-3 or TRBV12-4 and TRBJ2-5, with 16 bases identical to TRBD2. The CDR3 totals 18 residues. The J segment lost 1 base and the V segment lost 7 bases, leaving 9 bases of the junction unmatched. This CDR3 is CASTPGTSGGGIQETQYF. The DNA for the CDR3 is TGTGCCAGCACGCCAGGGACTAGCGGGGGGGGGATCCAAGAGACCCAGTACTTC.

Many counts were recorded for this clonotype. The rearrangement joins TRBV29-1 to TRBJ2-3; D uncertain. Trimming pared 4 bases from V and 4 bases from J, leaving 15 bases between. The germline CDR1 and CDR2 sequences are SQVTM and ANQGSEA. CDR3 length: 14 residues. The CDR3 reads CSVGFTVNADTQYF. The DNA of the CDR3 is TGCAGCGTTGGGTTTACAGTGAACGCAGATACGCAGTATTTT.

The chain combines TRBV9 with TRBJ1-4, with 7 bases matching TRBD1. With V trimmed by 3 bases and J by 5 bases, 7 bases remained unmatched. The CDR3 consists of 15 residues. CDR1 is SGDLS and CDR2 is YYNGEE in the germline V gene. DNA of the CDR3: TGTGCCAGCAGCGAGACAGGGAGTTGGAATGAAAAACTGTTTTTT. This translates into CASSETGSWNEKLFF.

This clonotype was observed at least ten times. The chain carries TRBV9 and TRBJ2-7, with TRBD1 identical over 10 bases. The CDR3 contains 15 residues. V lost 3 bases, J lost 3 bases, and 6 bases stayed unmatched. Germline CDR1 SGDLS, CDR2 YYNGEE. The CDR3 here is CASSAGTGVFYEQYF. The CDR3 DNA reads TGTGCCAGCAGCGCCGGGACAGGGGTCTTCTACGAGCAGTACTTC.

This clonotype has just a few counts. This sequence joins TRBV28 and TRBJ2-3, with D perhaps assigned TRBD1 or TRBD2 (5 bases each). CDR1 and CDR2 (germline): MDHEN, SYDVKM. This CDR3 has 12 amino acids. The V gene lost 6 bases and the J gene lost 12 bases, with 16 bases spanning the gap. CDR3 in DNA: TGTGCCAGCAGGGTAGGGACGAATCATCAGTATTTT. Its protein is CASRVGTNHQYF.

This clonotype was counted ten times or more. The chain couples TRBV7-9 to TRBJ2-7; 10 nucleotides line up with TRBD1. CDR1 is SEHNR and CDR2 is FQNEAQ in the germline V gene (reference sequence). The CDR3 totals 16 residues. Losses at the gene ends were 5 bases for V and 4 bases for J; bases not matched to a gene: 11. The CDR3 region is CASSPYVGTGEYEQYF. As DNA, the CDR3 is TGTGCCAGCAGCCCCTACGTTGGGACAGGGGAATACGAGCAGTACTTC. Full variable domain (rest looked up from reference TRBV7-9 and TRBJ2-7): DTGVSQNPRHKITKRGQNVTFRCDPISEHNRLYWYRQTLGQGPEFLTYFQNEAQLEKSRLLSDRFSAERPKGSFSTLEIQRTEQGDSAMYLCASSPYVGTGEYEQYFGPGTRLTVT.

This clonotype appeared a few times. The chain recombines TRBV18 with TRBJ2-2; no reliable D call. Per the germline V gene, CDR1 is KGHSH and CDR2 is LQKENI. The CDR3 has 14 amino acids. Between the trimmed V and J ends, which lost 1 base and 5 bases, there was a span of 8 bases. CDR3 residues: CASSPQARTGELFF. The CDR3, as DNA: TGTGCCAGCTCACCACAGGCTCGGACCGGGGAGCTGTTTTTT.

This clonotype was seen a handful of times. The chain uses TRBV25-1 and TRBJ2-3; tentatively, D is TRBD1 (5 bases). V was cut by 3 bases and J by 4 bases, with 8 bases left in between. The germline CDR1 and CDR2 sequences are MGHDK and SYGVNS. CDR3 length equals 13 residues. CDR3 bases: TGTGCCAGCAGTGATCAGGGCGCAGATACGCAGTATTTT. Translating gives CASSDQGADTQYF. Filled out from reference TRBV25-1 and TRBJ2-3, the complete variable domain reads EADIYQTPRYLVIGTGKKITLECSQTMGHDKMYWYQQDPGMELHLIHYSYGVNSTEKGDLSSESTVSRIRTEHFPLTLESARPSHTSQYLCASSDQGADTQYFGPGTRLTVL.

This chain connects TRBV6-2 or TRBV6-3 to TRBJ1-2; D unresolved. The germline V gene encodes CDR1 MNHEY and CDR2 SVGEGT. The CDR3 loop spans 11 amino acids. V lost 0 bases to trimming and J lost 6 bases, with 2 bases between them. The chain's CDR3 is CASSYSDGYTF. The CDR3 DNA is TGTGCCAGCAGTTACTCGGATGGCTACACCTTC.

This clonotype was counted ten times or more. The CDR3 DNA follows: TGTGCCATCAGTGAGCGGGGACTAGCGGGGGAGCAGTACTTC. It codes for CAISERGLAGEQYF. The chain combines TRBV10-3 with TRBJ2-7; TRBD2 aligns across 13 bases. This CDR3 has 14 amino acids. V lost 2 bases and J lost 7; bases outside the gene matches: 2. Germline V gene lookup returns CDR1 ENHRY and CDR2 SYGVKD.

There are a few counts of this clonotype. CDR3 sequence: CASSIVEGRGYNEQFF. CDR3 coding DNA: TGTGCCAGTAGTATAGTCGAAGGCAGAGGGTACAATGAGCAGTTCTTC. The chain links TRBV19 to TRBJ2-1; TRBD2 might be the D (5 bases). V was cut by 1 base and J by 4 bases, with 14 bases left in between. The germline CDR1 and CDR2 sequences are LNHDA and SQIVND (reference sequence). This CDR3 is built from 16 residues.

In this sample, this clonotype turned up many times. V and J are TRBV2 and TRBJ2-7, with TRBD1 identical over 8 bases. This CDR3 comprises 16 residues. V trimming: 4 bases; J trimming: 4 bases; junction bases outside the gene matches: 12. Germline loops: CDR1 SNHLY, CDR2 FYNNEI. CDR3 DNA: TGTGCCAGCAGTGGTCCTGAGCCGGGACAGGTATACGAGCAGTACTTC. Translation gives CASSGPEPGQVYEQYF.

The sample holds many counts of this clonotype. This sequence joins TRBV15 and TRBJ1-5, with D possibly matching TRBD1 (6 bases). V lost 4 bases to trimming and J lost 4 bases, with 8 bases between them. The length of the CDR3 is 13 residues. Germline loops: CDR1 LNHNV, CDR2 YYDKDF (reference sequence). Here the CDR3 DNA reads TGTGCCACCAGCAAGGGGGTGAATCAGCCCCAGCATTTT. Translation gives CATSKGVNQPQHF.

The table lists this clonotype with many counts. The J gene is TRBJ2-1, the V gene TRBV7-9; no clear D. Trimming cost V 1 base and J 9 bases, with 10 bases left between them. Germline V gives CDR1 SEHNR, CDR2 FQNEAQ (reference sequence). The CDR3 is 13 residues long. CDR3 loop: CASSLVSAGEQFF. CDR3 bases: TGTGCCAGCAGCTTAGTTAGTGCTGGTGAGCAGTTCTTC.

In its sample, this clonotype was seen many times. The chain joins TRBV30 to TRBJ2-2, with 7 nucleotides matching TRBD1. With V trimmed by 0 bases and J by 6 bases, 4 bases remained unmatched. In germline, CDR1 is GTSNPN, CDR2 SVGIG (reference sequence). The CDR3 runs to 14 residues. DNA of the CDR3: TGTGCCTGGAGTGTACAGGGGAGTGCCGGGGAGCTGTTTTTT. It is translated as CAWSVQGSAGELFF.

This clonotype was counted at least ten times. The V and J genes are TRBV11-2 and TRBJ1-2; D is unclear. The V gene's germline CDR1 is SGHAT and CDR2 FQNNGV. Trimming removed 1 base at V and 3 bases at J, with 15 bases between. This CDR3 is 16 amino acids long. This CDR3 is CASSLGDWELDYGYTF. The CDR3, as DNA: TGTGCCAGCAGCTTAGGGGATTGGGAGCTTGACTATGGCTACACCTTC.

This clonotype was recorded many times. The chain recombines TRBV2 with TRBJ2-2, with a weak D call TRBD2 (5 bases). Between the trimmed V and J ends, which lost 6 bases and 0 bases, there was a span of 8 bases. Germline values: CDR1 SNHLY, CDR2 FYNNEI. CDR3 length: 14 amino acids. DNA for the CDR3: TGTGCCAGCAGCACCGGGGCGAACACCGGGGAGCTGTTTTTT. It yields the protein CASSTGANTGELFF.

This clonotype has more than one count but fewer than ten. The chain links TRBV9 to TRBJ2-1; D might be TRBD1 or TRBD2, each matching 5 bases. This CDR3 comprises 15 residues. Germline V gene sequence: CDR1 SGDLS, CDR2 YYNGEE. Trimming pared 3 bases from V and 2 bases from J, leaving 12 bases between. The CDR3 protein is CASSAPRDAYNEQFF. As DNA, the CDR3 is TGTGCCAGCAGCGCCCCCCGGGACGCCTACAATGAGCAGTTCTTC.

Turning to this clonotype: Being one base from a much bigger clone, this may be a read error. The gene calls are TRBV12-3 or TRBV12-4 and TRBJ2-1; a weak D match, TRBD1 (6 bases). The end of the DNA fits TRBJ2-7 better, so the J call may be wrong. The CDR3 runs to 15 residues. CDR3 coding DNA: TGTGCCAGCAGTCCAAGGACAGTTGCCTACAATGAGCAGTACTTC. It specifies CASSPRTVAYNEQYF.

This chain joins TRBV10-2 and TRBJ2-1; unclear D gene. Trimming took 3 bases from V and 5 from J, leaving 8 bases between them. The CDR3 runs 13 residues. In germline, CDR1 is WSHSY, CDR2 SAAADI. The CDR3 here is CASSDLGDNEQFF. As DNA, the CDR3 is TGCGCCAGCAGTGACCTAGGAGACAATGAGCAGTTCTTC.

On this clonotype itself: Given a much more abundant clone one base away, this may be a read error. The chain joins TRBV15 to TRBJ1-5; weak D call: TRBD1 (5 bases). The CDR3 extends over 16 amino acids. Germline V lookup: CDR1 LNHNV, CDR2 YYDKDF (reference sequence). The CDR3 sequence: CATLNWDGQINQPRHF. The CDR3 coding sequence is TGTGCCACCCTAAATTGGGACGGGCAGATCAATCAGCCCCGGCATTTT.